One sample yielded the 28 T cell receptor beta chains listed below, sequenced in a study of human versus mouse CDR3 diversity and MHC coevolution. This table comes from immunoSEQ multiplex PCR, and its TCRdb copy is limited to in-frame clones, with some not included. The sample carries roughly 86,000 clones, 93% recorded once. The specimen was naive CD4+ T cells from blood. The subset is: CD45RO-negative CD62L-positive naive CD4 T cells. Source of these receptors: a person aged 25-75 years in good health.

The chain links TRBV7-2 to TRBJ1-2, with D possibly matching TRBD1 (5 bases). Germline V CDR1 and CDR2: SGHTA, FQGNSA. The CDR3 covers 13 residues. Trimming cost V 2 bases and J 3 bases, with 7 bases left between them. CDR3 nucleotides: TGTGCCAGCAGCTTACAGGGTGACTATGGCTACACCTTC. This sequence encodes CASSLQGDYGYTF. The full variable domain, with the rest looked up from reference TRBV7-2 and TRBJ1-2, is GAGVSQSPSNKVTEKGKDVELRCDPISGHTALYWYRQSLGQGLEFLIYFQGNSAPDKSGLPSDRFSAERTGGSVSTLTIQRTQQEDSAVYLCASSLQGDYGYTFGSGTRLTVV.

This clone was picked up a small number of times. The chain employs TRBV6-5 and TRBJ2-7, with 9 positions matching TRBD1. CDR3 size: 15 residues. J gave up 5 bases and V 0 bases, and 5 bases lay outside the gene matches. CDR1 is MNHEY, CDR2 SVGAGI, per germline. The CDR3 here is CASSYSWDRAHEQYF. As DNA, the CDR3 is TGTGCCAGCAGTTACTCGTGGGACAGGGCCCACGAGCAGTACTTC.

The V call is TRBV6-5, the J call TRBJ1-5, with 7 bases lining up with TRBD1. There are 13 residues in the CDR3. The germline V gene encodes CDR1 MNHEY and CDR2 SVGAGI. J lost 5 bases, V lost 8 bases, and 6 bases had no gene match. The CDR3 DNA follows: TGTGCCAGCGGGGGACAGTTGGATCAGCCCCAGCATTTT. Amino acid sequence: CASGGQLDQPQHF.

In this sample, this clone turned up once. V is TRBV7-2 and J is TRBJ2-7, with TRBD2 matching over 14 bases. Germline CDR1 SGHTA, CDR2 FQGNSA. The CDR3 is made up of 19 amino acids. J was trimmed by 5 bases and V by 0 bases; bases with no gene match: 12. DNA of the CDR3: TGTGCCAGCAGCTTAGCGCTATTGGGACTAGCGGGAGCGGGAAACGAGCAGTACTTC. It translates to CASSLALLGLAGAGNEQYF.

J is TRBJ2-6 and V is TRBV7-3, with D possibly TRBD1 on 5 matching bases. Deletions cut 7 bases from V and 4 bases from J, with 14 bases between. In germline, CDR1 is SGHTA, CDR2 FQGTGA. This CDR3 is 15 amino acids long. CDR3 residues: CASTQTVFGANVLTF. In DNA, the CDR3 is TGTGCCAGCACCCAGACAGTATTCGGGGCCAACGTCCTGACTTTC. The complete variable domain, with remaining parts taken from reference TRBV7-3 and TRBJ2-6, reads GAGVSQTPSNKVTEKGKYVELRCDPISGHTALYWYRQSLGQGPEFLIYFQGTGAADDSGLPNDRFFAVRPEGSVSTLKIQRTERGDSAVYLCASTQTVFGANVLTFGAGSRLTVL.

The chain combines TRBV30 with TRBJ1-3; possibly TRBD1 for D (6 bases). This CDR3 has 15 amino acids. CDR1 GTSNPN and CDR2 SVGIG come from the germline V gene (reference sequence). The V end lost 0 bases, the J end lost 2 bases, and 11 bases lay between the germline ends. The CDR3 DNA reads as TGTGCCTGGAGTGTTGGACAGTCGGCTGGAAACACCATATATTTT. It specifies CAWSVGQSAGNTIYF.

This clone has only one observation. The CDR3 is CASSLTSGAGEAFF. The CDR3 bases are TGTGCCAGCAGCTTAACGTCAGGGGCAGGTGAAGCTTTCTTT. The V call is TRBV7-3, the J call TRBJ1-1, with D maybe TRBD1 (6 bases). CDR3 size: 14 residues. Germline V gives CDR1 SGHTA, CDR2 FQGTGA. The V and J ends lost 0 bases and 7 bases respectively, with 12 bases between them.

The chain combines TRBV14 with TRBJ2-1; 8 nucleotides agree with TRBD2. The CDR3 spans 16 residues. V was pared by 1 base and J by 5 bases, with 7 bases of the junction left unmatched. CDR1 SGHDN and CDR2 FVKESK come from the germline V gene. The CDR3 DNA sequence: TGTGCCAGCAGCCAAGTCGGGGGGGGGCGTAACAATGAGCAGTTCTTC. Translation gives CASSQVGGGRNNEQFF.

In DNA, the CDR3 is TGTGCCAGCAGCTTGGTAAGGGGAACCTATAATTCACCCCTCCACTTT. Its translation is CASSLVRGTYNSPLHF. V usage is TRBV5-6 and J usage is TRBJ1-6, with a weak D call TRBD1 (5 bases). Germline V gives CDR1 SGHDT, CDR2 YYEEEE. V lost 0 bases and J lost 2, with 9 bases in between. The CDR3 length is 16 residues.

This chain uses TRBV5-1 with TRBJ2-5, with a possible D match to TRBD1 (6 bases). Near its end, the DNA agrees better with TRBJ2-7, so the J call may be wrong. Germline V CDR1 and CDR2: SGHRS, YFSETQ. CDR3 length: 12 amino acids. The DNA for the CDR3 is TGCGCCAGCAGCTTGGAAGGGGGCGAGCAGTACTTC. Protein sequence: CASSLEGGEQYF.

The genes are TRBV7-3 and TRBJ1-4; a possible D gene is TRBD1 (6 bases). Deletions cut 4 bases from V and 3 bases from J, with 15 bases between. The germline V gene has CDR1 SGHTA and CDR2 FQGTGA. CDR3 length equals 16 residues. CDR3 DNA: TGTGCCAGCAGCTCCTGGGGGCGCGCTCCTAATGAAAAACTGTTTTTT. Translation: CASSSWGRAPNEKLFF. Full variable domain (rest looked up from reference TRBV7-3 and TRBJ1-4): GAGVSQTPSNKVTEKGKYVELRCDPISGHTALYWYRQSLGQGPEFLIYFQGTGAADDSGLPNDRFFAVRPEGSVSTLKIQRTERGDSAVYLCASSSWGRAPNEKLFFGSGTQLSVL.

The chain recombines TRBV6-5 with TRBJ2-7; no definite D call. Germline V gene data show CDR1 as MNHEY and CDR2 as SVGAGI. Deletions cut 0 bases from V and 4 bases from J, with 10 bases between. CDR3 size: 14 residues. The CDR3 nucleotides are TGTGCCAGCAGTTACTCATACACAGTTTACGAGCAGTACTTC. Protein sequence: CASSYSYTVYEQYF.

The V gene is TRBV2, the J gene TRBJ2-3, with 7 bases aligning to TRBD1. Germline CDR1 SNHLY, CDR2 FYNNEI. Trimming removed 7 bases from V and 9 bases from J; junction bases left unmatched: 4. CDR3 length: 11 amino acids. Here the CDR3 DNA reads TGTGCCAGCAACAGGGGTGGGACGCAGTATTTT. This codes for CASNRGGTQYF.

The V and J genes are TRBV5-8 and TRBJ2-3, with 7 bases aligning to TRBD1. J lost 2 bases, V lost 4 bases, and 10 bases had no gene match. CDR3 length: 16 residues. Germline CDR1 reads SGHTS; CDR2 reads YDEGEE. CDR3 sequence (DNA): TGTGCCAGCAGCAGGCGCACAGGGGCGACCACAGATACGCAGTATTTT. It translates to CASSRRTGATTDTQYF.

The chain joins TRBV18 to TRBJ2-2; maybe TRBD2 (6 bases). CDR1 is KGHSH and CDR2 is LQKENI in the germline V gene. This CDR3 region has 17 residues. Trimming removed 3 bases at V and 1 base at J, with 15 bases between. The CDR3 DNA follows: TGTGCCAGCTCACCGGATTTGCCGGGGGTGAACACCGGGGAGCTGTTTTTT. This translates into CASSPDLPGVNTGELFF.

The genes are TRBV6-5 and TRBJ1-1; D might be TRBD1 (6 bases). CDR3 size: 12 residues. Trimming took off 6 bases at V and 4 bases at J, with 9 bases between the two ends. In germline, CDR1 is MNHEY, CDR2 SVGAGI. The CDR3, as DNA: TGTGCCAGCAGAAGAGGGGGCACTGAAGCTTTCTTT. As protein: CASRRGGTEAFF.

The gene calls are TRBV7-9 and TRBJ2-1; D unclear. CDR3 length: 14 residues. Between the trimmed V and J ends, which lost 0 bases and 0 bases, there was a span of 3 bases. Germline V gene sequence: CDR1 SEHNR, CDR2 FQNEAQ (reference sequence). CDR3 DNA sequence: TGTGCCAGCAGCTTAGCGAGCTCCTACAATGAGCAGTTCTTC. Protein product: CASSLASSYNEQFF.

This chain links TRBV12-5 with TRBJ1-2; TRBD1 agrees at 7 bases. The J segment lost 3 bases and the V segment lost 5 bases, leaving 6 bases of the junction unmatched. The CDR3 is 14 residues long. The germline gives CDR1 LGHNT, CDR2 FRNRAP. CDR3: CASGIGQAYYGYTF. CDR3 DNA sequence: TGTGCTAGTGGTATTGGACAGGCATACTATGGCTACACCTTC.

The J gene is TRBJ1-2, the V gene TRBV19; no firm D call. The germline gives CDR1 LNHDA, CDR2 SQIVND (reference sequence). The CDR3 is made up of 16 amino acids. The V end lost 0 bases, the J end lost 4 bases, and 15 bases lay between the germline ends. CDR3 in amino acids: CASSIEGGGVSYGYTF. The CDR3 DNA follows: TGTGCCAGTAGTATAGAGGGTGGCGGAGTTTCCTATGGCTACACCTTC.

As for this clone: Other DNA sequences within the sample encode an identical CDR3. Written as DNA, the CDR3 is TGCGCCAGCAGCCAAGACAGGGGGAACACTGAAGCTTTCTTT. Protein: CASSQDRGNTEAFF. The chain has TRBV4-3 and TRBJ1-1; the D gene is possibly TRBD1 (6 bases). The germline V gene encodes CDR1 LGHNA and CDR2 YSLEER. The germline V and J ends were trimmed by 0 bases and 1 base, with 6 bases remaining between them. The CDR3 is 14 residues long.

J is TRBJ1-1 and V is TRBV20-1; no definite D call. Trimming stripped 1 base from V and 5 bases from J, with 5 bases between. CDR1 is DFQATT and CDR2 is SNEGSKA in the germline V gene (reference sequence). The length of the CDR3 is 11 residues. The CDR3 DNA follows: TGCAGTGCTAGAGCGAGAACTGAAGCTTTCTTT. Protein product: CSARARTEAFF.

The sample holds one count of this clone. This chain connects TRBV11-2 to TRBJ1-6, with D possibly being TRBD1 (5 bases). Trimming removed 1 base from V and 7 bases from J, with 11 bases in between. CDR1 and CDR2 (germline): SGHAT, FQNNGV. The CDR3 extends over 15 amino acids. The CDR3 loop reads CASSLVGALNSPLHF. In DNA form, the CDR3 reads TGTGCCAGCAGCTTAGTTGGGGCTCTGAATTCACCCCTCCACTTT.

The rearrangement joins TRBV11-2 to TRBJ2-1, with TRBD2 matching over 7 bases. The germline gives CDR1 SGHAT, CDR2 FQNNGV. The V and J ends lost 0 bases and 8 bases, in that order; junction bases with no gene match: 7. This CDR3 has 15 residues. CDR3: CASSLDKRAGDEQFF. CDR3 DNA: TGTGCCAGCAGCTTAGATAAGCGGGCGGGAGATGAGCAGTTCTTC.

The chain has TRBV7-9 and TRBJ2-1, with TRBD1 matching over 7 bases. Germline V gene lookup returns CDR1 SEHNR and CDR2 FQNEAQ (reference sequence). This CDR3 region has 14 residues. Unmatched junction bases numbered 3, after V lost 0 bases and J lost 7 bases. CDR3 protein: CASSLAGQLNEQFF. Here the CDR3 DNA reads TGTGCCAGCAGCTTAGCGGGACAGCTGAATGAGCAGTTCTTC.

In this sample, this clone turned up once. V gene TRBV9 combines with J gene TRBJ1-2; tentatively, D is TRBD1 (6 bases). The CDR3 is 15 amino acids. The V gene lost 6 bases and the J gene lost 4 bases, with 19 bases spanning the gap. Looked up from germline, CDR1 is SGDLS and CDR2 is YYNGEE. CDR3 loop: CASTLRGGAGYGYTF. As DNA, the CDR3 is TGTGCCAGCACTCTGAGGGGGGGGGCTGGCTATGGCTACACCTTC.

The chain has TRBV28 and TRBJ1-2, with D possibly TRBD1 on 6 matching bases. Trimming stripped 3 bases from V and 1 base from J, with 9 bases between. CDR1 is MDHEN, CDR2 SYDVKM, per germline. The CDR3 spans 14 residues. The CDR3 DNA sequence: TGTGCCAGCAGTTTTCCAGGGGATAACTATGGCTACACCTTC. Translation: CASSFPGDNYGYTF.

The rearrangement uses TRBV12-5 and TRBJ2-1; 8 nucleotides agree with TRBD1. The CDR3 is 17 amino acids. Germline CDR1 reads LGHNT; CDR2 reads FRNRAP. V trimming: 0 bases; J trimming: 4 bases; junction bases outside the gene matches: 8. This CDR3 is CASGLVRGTGSYNEQFF. CDR3 nucleotides: TGTGCTAGTGGTTTGGTACGGGGGACAGGCTCGTACAATGAGCAGTTCTTC.

The chain combines TRBV7-2 with TRBJ2-5; TRBD2 matches 7 bases. The J call is uncertain, as TRBJ2-7 better fits the DNA end. Per germline, CDR1 SGHTA and CDR2 FQGNSA. The length of the CDR3 is 15 residues. The CDR3: CASSEGLAVSYEQYF. CDR3 nucleotide sequence: TGTGCCAGCAGCGAGGGCCTAGCGGTCTCCTACGAGCAGTACTTC.